The entry below describes one T cell receptor beta chain. This clonotype was counted at least ten times. The specificity of this receptor is unknown. There are no base qualities to consult, and no much larger clone falls within one base. Inclusive of the bounding cysteine and phenylalanine, the CDR3 is 16 residues long. Only the CDR3 DNA is retained, 48 bases long and in frame from the first base. The junction carries 18 bases between V and J, which are trimmed by 6 bases and 3 bases respectively. Per the germline V gene, SNHLY is the CDR1 and FYNNEI is the CDR2. What the treatment or condition label conveys for this sample: live attenuated yellow fever vaccine strain. PBMCs were isolated from peripheral blood using a standard Ficoll-Paque protocol. CD4 and CD8 T-cell fractions were isolated with Dynabeads CD4 and CD8 positive selection kits. TriZol was used to extract RNA from bulk PBMCs, from CD4 and CD8 fractions, and from dextramer-positive and dextramer-negative fractions.

TCR cDNA was synthesized by 5'RACE template switching, which introduced a universal primer site and unique molecular identifiers. Priming of cDNA synthesis was performed from both the TCR alpha and TCR beta constant segments. Library amplification involved two PCR steps, and the second step added sample barcodes and sequencing adapters. Libraries were sequenced on Illumina HiSeq 2500 (2x100 bp) or NovaSeq (2x150 bp). In the authors' own workflow: Demultiplexing of reads and collapsing into UMI consensus sequences were performed with MIGEC, and V(D)J alignment was carried out with MiXCR. Using edgeR on replicate PBMC samples, clonotypes were called vaccine-responding if FDR was below 0.01 and the log2 fold change was above 5 up to day 15. CD4 or CD8 identity was assigned to each bulk clonotype according to whether the clonotype was present at higher abundance in the sequenced CD4 repertoire or the sequenced CD8 repertoire. The public reads were reprocessed in TCRdb via fastp at Q25 and MiXCR, keeping in-frame beta chains. Entries are consolidated by CDR3 protein sequence, retaining the most common genes and DNA. The V and J calls were determined by TCRdb, not by the authors. The sample table contains 29,000 or so distinct CDR3 sequences; only one count was recorded for around 4.6% of them. The ten largest clones capture roughly two fifths of the sample.

These data come from a study of T cells after yellow fever vaccination (dated by TCRdb to between 2018 and 2021). Some background on the complete study: The SMART-Seq v4 Ultra Low Input RNA kit was used to prepare libraries from fractions with low cell numbers. Bulk TCR alpha and beta repertoires were sequenced longitudinally to track T-cell clones before and after primary and booster YFV17D yellow fever vaccination. Two healthy male donors made up the cohort, one aged 18 to 30 years and the other aged 30 to 40 years. Blood was collected at multiple timepoints before and after primary and secondary immunization, and bulk PBMC replicates and cell subsets were isolated.

What the authors observed across the whole study: Most clones expanded after primary vaccination were re-detected after the booster (around 96% of CD4 and roughly 87% of CD8), suggesting broad memory maintenance. A small share of clonotypes occurred in both CD4 and CD8 compartments, likely arising from convergent recombination. Only two donors were included in the study, so the extent to which the findings can be generalized is limited. Because abundant contaminating clonotypes from the bulk population could be contained in FACS-sorted repertoires, computational filtering was required. The secondary T-cell response was found to be weaker but faster than the primary response, with a peak reached on day 5 rather than on day 15.

The chain employs TRBV2 and TRBJ2-1, with no confident D gene call. The clonotype comes from a man under 40 who received the YFV17D yellow fever vaccine. The source material was CD8+ T cells sorted from PBMCs, sampled 10 days after the yellow fever booster vaccination. The CDR3 is CASSALGIKRYNEQFF. The DNA reads as follows: TGTGCCAGCAGCGCTCTAGGGATCAAGCGCTACAATGAGCAGTTCTTC.